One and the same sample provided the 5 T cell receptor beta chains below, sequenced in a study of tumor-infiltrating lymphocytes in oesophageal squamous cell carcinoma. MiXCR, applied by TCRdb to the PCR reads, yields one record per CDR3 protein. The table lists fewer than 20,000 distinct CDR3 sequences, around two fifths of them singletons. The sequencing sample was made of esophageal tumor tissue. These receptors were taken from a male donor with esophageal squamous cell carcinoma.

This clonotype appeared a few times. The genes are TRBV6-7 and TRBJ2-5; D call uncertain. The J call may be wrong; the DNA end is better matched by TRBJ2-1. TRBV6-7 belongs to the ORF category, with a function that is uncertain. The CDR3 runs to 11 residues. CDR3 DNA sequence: TGTGCCAGCAGTTCGCCCCAGGAGCAGTTCTTC. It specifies CASSSPQEQFF.

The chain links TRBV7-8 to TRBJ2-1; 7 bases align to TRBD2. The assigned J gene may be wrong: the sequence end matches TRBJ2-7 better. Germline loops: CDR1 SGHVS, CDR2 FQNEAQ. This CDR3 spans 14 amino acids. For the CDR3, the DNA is TGTGCCAGCAGCTTAAAGCGGGATTCCTACGAGCAGTACTTC. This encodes CASSLKRDSYEQYF.

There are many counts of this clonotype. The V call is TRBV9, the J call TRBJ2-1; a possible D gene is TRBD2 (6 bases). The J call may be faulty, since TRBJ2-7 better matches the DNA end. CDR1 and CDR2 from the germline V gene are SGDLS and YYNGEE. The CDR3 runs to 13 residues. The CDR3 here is CASSDGSSDEQYF. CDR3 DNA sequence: TGTGCCAGCAGCGACGGGAGTTCCGACGAGCAGTACTTC.

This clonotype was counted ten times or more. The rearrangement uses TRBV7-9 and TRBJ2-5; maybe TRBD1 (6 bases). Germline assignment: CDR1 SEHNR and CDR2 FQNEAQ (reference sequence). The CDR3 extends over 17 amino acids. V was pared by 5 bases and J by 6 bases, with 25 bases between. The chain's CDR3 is CASSIPGRGPDRQTQYF. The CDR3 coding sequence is TGTGCCAGCAGCATACCGGGAAGAGGGCCAGACAGGCAGACCCAGTACTTC.

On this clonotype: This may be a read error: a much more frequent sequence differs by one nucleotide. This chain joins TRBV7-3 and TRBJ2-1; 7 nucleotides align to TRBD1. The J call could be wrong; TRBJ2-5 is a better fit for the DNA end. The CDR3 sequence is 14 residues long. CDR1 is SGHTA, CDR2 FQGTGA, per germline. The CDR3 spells CASSPRGWGETQYF. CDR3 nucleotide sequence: TGTGCCAGCAGCCCCAGGGGGTGGGGGGAGACCCAGTACTTC.